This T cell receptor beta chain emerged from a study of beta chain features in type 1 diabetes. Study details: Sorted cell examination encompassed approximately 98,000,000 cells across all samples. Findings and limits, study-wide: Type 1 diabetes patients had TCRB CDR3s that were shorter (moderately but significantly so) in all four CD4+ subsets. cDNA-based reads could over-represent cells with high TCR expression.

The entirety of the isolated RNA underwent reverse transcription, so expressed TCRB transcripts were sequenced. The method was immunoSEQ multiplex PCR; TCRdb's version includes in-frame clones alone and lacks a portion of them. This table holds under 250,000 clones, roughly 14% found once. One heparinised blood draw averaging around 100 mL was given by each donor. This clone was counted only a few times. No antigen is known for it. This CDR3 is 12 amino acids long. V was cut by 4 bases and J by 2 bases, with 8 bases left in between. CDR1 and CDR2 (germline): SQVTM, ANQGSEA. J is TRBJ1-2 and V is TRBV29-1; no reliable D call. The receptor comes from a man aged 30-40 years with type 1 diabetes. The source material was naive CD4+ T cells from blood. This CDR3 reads CSVAEENYGYTF. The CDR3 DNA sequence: TGCAGCGTTGCCGAAGAGAACTATGGCTACACCTTC.